This T cell receptor beta chain was captured by sequencing in a study of OX40 agonist ivuxolimab in advanced cancers. Across the whole study: Every 2 weeks, patients got intravenous ivuxolimab at one of six dose levels (0.01-10 mg/kg).

The J segment lost 6 bases and the V segment lost 3 bases, leaving 4 bases of the junction unmatched. The V gene's germline CDR1 is SGHTA and CDR2 FQGNSA. This CDR3 has 16 amino acids. Method: immunoSEQ multiplex PCR; TCRdb's copy keeps in-frame clones and lacks some. This sample has some 42,000 clones, with 75% to 90% found just once. This TCR was recovered from an adult with an advanced solid tumor such as melanoma, head and neck, liver or kidney cancer. Sequenced material: CD4+ or CD8+ T cells sorted from blood, taken in a trial of the OX40 agonist ivuxolimab. V is TRBV7-2 and J is TRBJ2-3; 15 nucleotides match TRBD2. The CDR3 sequence is CASSLGTSGRMDTQYF. The CDR3 nucleotides read TGTGCCAGCAGCTTGGGGACTAGCGGGAGGATGGATACGCAGTATTTT.